This T cell receptor beta chain is from a study of breast tumors, draining lymph nodes, adjacent tissues. The CDR3 consists of 16 residues. CDR1 and CDR2 (germline): SGHAT, FQDESV (reference sequence). Trimming pared 5 bases from V and 6 bases from J, leaving 20 bases between. With regard to this clonotype: The antigen remains undetermined.

Study outcomes and limitations: Compared with lymph nodes, tumors were less diverse; compared with nontumor tissue, more.

One entry per CDR3 protein results from TCRdb running MiXCR on the multiplex PCR reads. The sample has roughly 86,000 distinct CDR3 sequences, about 21% seen once; the top ten hold 2% to 3%. The lymph nodes were axillary draining lymph nodes from breast cancer patients. The TCR originated in a female donor with breast cancer. Some clones in this sample may be carry-over from other donors' samples. V usage is TRBV11-1 and J usage is TRBJ2-1; maybe TRBD1 (6 bases). The sample taken for sequencing was axillary lymph node tissue. The CDR3 sequence: CASSGAGWAGVNEQFF. CDR3 nucleotides: TGTGCCAGCAGCGGGGCCGGGTGGGCAGGGGTCAATGAGCAGTTCTTC.